One sample yielded the 25 T cell receptor beta chains listed below, sequenced in a study of T-cell reconstitution after alpha-beta-depleted transplantation in children. For TCRbeta, the library was prepared with unique molecular identifiers. TCRdb re-called the PCR reads through MiXCR, storing one row per CDR3 protein. The repertoire holds 360,000 or so distinct CDR3 sequences, with around 21% as singletons. The specimen comprised PBMCs from the stem cell graft donor, sampled from the stem cell graft. These receptors came from a human donor who donated a stem cell graft to a child with acute myeloid leukemia.

This clonotype was seen at least ten times. The chain has TRBV20-1 and TRBJ1-2; no clear D. CDR1 is DFQATT and CDR2 is SNEGSKA in the germline V gene (reference sequence). CDR3 length: 12 residues. Trimming removed 4 bases from V and 6 bases from J, with 12 bases in between. CDR3 coding DNA: TGCAGTGCTAACCCCCTCTGGGATGGCTACACCTTC. Its protein is CSANPLWDGYTF.

V gene TRBV12-3 or TRBV12-4 combines with J gene TRBJ2-7; 7 bases are shared with TRBD2. The V gene end was trimmed by 4 bases and the J gene end by 1 base; junction bases not matched to a gene: 1. This CDR3 comprises 13 residues. The CDR3 coding sequence is TGTGCCAGCAGTTCCGGGGGGTCCTACGAGCAGTACTTC. Amino acids: CASSSGGSYEQYF.

This chain connects TRBV5-1 to TRBJ2-5; 9 nucleotides agree with TRBD1. Germline CDR1 and CDR2: SGHRS and YFSETQ. The V segment lost 4 bases and the J segment 1 base; nucleotides outside the gene matches: 8. CDR3 size: 16 residues. Here the CDR3 reads CASSPSGTGTQETQYF. Here the CDR3 DNA reads TGCGCCAGCAGCCCTTCCGGGACAGGGACCCAAGAGACCCAGTACTTC.

The V and J genes are TRBV28 and TRBJ2-7, with D maybe TRBD1 (6 bases). The CDR3 runs 14 residues. In germline, CDR1 is MDHEN, CDR2 SYDVKM. Between the trimmed V and J ends, which lost 7 bases and 2 bases, there was a span of 15 bases. The CDR3 region is CASMSLRQAYEQYF. Written as DNA, the CDR3 is TGTGCCAGCATGAGTCTTCGACAGGCCTACGAGCAGTACTTC. The full variable domain, rest sourced from reference TRBV28 and TRBJ2-7, is DVKVTQSSRYLVKRTGEKVFLECVQDMDHENMFWYRQDPGLGLRLIYFSYDVKMKEKGDIPEGYSVSREKKERFSLILESASTNQTSMYLCASMSLRQAYEQYFGPGTRLTVT.

Remarks on this clonotype: Compared with germline, one end of the junction differs, possibly owing to a read error. The J gene is TRBJ2-1, the V gene TRBV27, with 11 nucleotides matching TRBD2. Germline CDR1 is MNHEY and CDR2 is SMNVEV (reference sequence). The CDR3 totals 16 residues. CDR3 in amino acids: CASSLSTSGSYNEEFF. The DNA of the CDR3 is TGTGCCAGCAGTTTAAGTACTAGCGGGAGTTACAATGAGGAGTTCTTC.

This clonotype was found a few times. This chain connects TRBV12-3 or TRBV12-4 to TRBJ2-7; D possibly uses TRBD1 or TRBD2 (5 bases each). The germline V and J ends were trimmed by 4 bases and 6 bases, with 13 bases remaining between them. CDR3 length: 13 amino acids. The DNA of the CDR3 is TGTGCCAGCAGTTATGGGGGAATGGGCGAGCAGTACTTC. The encoded protein is CASSYGGMGEQYF.

The table lists this clonotype with a few counts. The genes are TRBV9 and TRBJ2-2; 12 bases are shared with TRBD2. This CDR3 is built from 18 residues. V lost 0 bases, J lost 4 bases, and 7 bases stayed unmatched. Germline CDR1 and CDR2: SGDLS and YYNGEE. The CDR3, as DNA: TGTGCCAGCAGCGTAGAGCCTAGCGGGAGGGCCGGCACCGGGGAGCTGTTTTTT. It translates to CASSVEPSGRAGTGELFF.

This clonotype was seen only a few times. The chain employs TRBV6-1 and TRBJ1-5, with 7 bases matching TRBD1. The CDR3 runs to 13 residues. J lost 5 bases, V lost 6 bases, and 4 bases had no gene match. Germline V gives CDR1 MNHNS, CDR2 SASEGT. CDR3 sequence reads: CASRRQGDQPQHF. The CDR3 nucleotides are TGTGCCAGCAGACGGCAGGGGGATCAGCCCCAGCATTTT.

This clonotype was counted at least ten times. The genes are TRBV29-1 and TRBJ2-7; no reliable D call. Germline V gene data show CDR1 as SQVTM and CDR2 as ANQGSEA. The CDR3 extends over 14 amino acids. Trimming took off 3 bases at V and 3 bases at J, with 15 bases between the two ends. CDR3 DNA: TGCAGCGTTGATGGAAGTTTTCGGATCTACGAGCAGTACTTC. It specifies CSVDGSFRIYEQYF.

The rearrangement uses TRBV4-1 and TRBJ2-1; the match to TRBD2 covers 8 bases. CDR1 is MGHRA, CDR2 YSYEKL, per germline. Germline trimming cut 0 bases from V and 7 bases from J; bases unmatched to any gene: 8. The CDR3 is 16 residues long. The CDR3 region has the DNA TGCGCCAGCAGCCAAGATTCAAGCGGGAGTAGAAATGAGCAGTTCTTC. Translating it yields CASSQDSSGSRNEQFF.

This rearrangement joins TRBV9 to TRBJ2-3; D possibly corresponds to TRBD2 (6 bases). Trimming stripped 0 bases from V and 4 bases from J, with 15 bases between. The CDR3 totals 16 residues. Germline loops: CDR1 SGDLS, CDR2 YYNGEE. CDR3 coding DNA: TGTGCCAGCAGCGTAGGAGGCGGGATCGGCCCAGATACGCAGTATTTT. This gives the protein CASSVGGGIGPDTQYF.

This clonotype was seen more than once but under ten times. The CDR3, as DNA: TGCAGTGCTACTCCGGGAGCGGGGATCCAAGAGACCCAGTACTTC. Its protein is CSATPGAGIQETQYF. V is TRBV20-1 and J is TRBJ2-5; 7 bases are a match to TRBD2. Germline trimming cut 4 bases from V and 1 base from J; bases unmatched to any gene: 9. This CDR3 has 15 residues. CDR1 is DFQATT and CDR2 is SNEGSKA in the germline V gene (reference sequence).

As for this clonotype: One base away lies a much larger clone, so this may be a sequencing read error. The chain links TRBV20-1 to TRBJ1-4, with TRBD1 as a possible D gene (5 bases). The CDR3 loop spans 12 amino acids. Germline values: CDR1 DFQATT, CDR2 SNEGSKA (reference sequence). CDR3 residues: CSARGGREKMFF. The CDR3 DNA is TGCAGTGCTAGAGGGGGGAGAGAAAAAATGTTTTTT.

This clonotype was detected only a few times. V gene TRBV12-3 or TRBV12-4 combines with J gene TRBJ1-4; D is perhaps TRBD1 (5 bases). The CDR3 runs to 14 residues. Trimming shortened V by 5 bases and J by 10 bases, and 17 bases separated the two germline ends. The CDR3 reads CASSNPGRTTKLFF. CDR3 coding DNA: TGTGCCAGCAGTAATCCGGGACGGACGACAAAACTGTTTTTT.

This chain connects TRBV7-9 to TRBJ2-2, with 10 bases that match TRBD1. The J segment lost 7 bases and the V segment lost 0 bases, leaving 5 bases of the junction unmatched. There are 16 residues in the CDR3. Germline lookup yields CDR1 SEHNR and CDR2 FQNEAQ (reference sequence). The CDR3 DNA is TGTGCCAGCAGCTTAGCTGGGACAGGGGTCGGCGGGGAGCTGTTTTTT. Protein sequence: CASSLAGTGVGGELFF. The whole variable domain, filled in from reference TRBV7-9 and TRBJ2-2, reads DTGVSQNPRHKITKRGQNVTFRCDPISEHNRLYWYRQTLGQGPEFLTYFQNEAQLEKSRLLSDRFSAERPKGSFSTLEIQRTEQGDSAMYLCASSLAGTGVGGELFFGEGSRLTVL.

Only a few counts were recorded for this clonotype. The chain is built from TRBV5-1 and TRBJ1-1; 10 bases are a match to TRBD1. The CDR3 contains 15 residues. Germline assignment: CDR1 SGHRS and CDR2 YFSETQ. J lost 4 bases, V lost 3 bases, and 6 bases had no gene match. The CDR3 DNA follows: TGCGCCAGCAGCTCGACAGGGGGCAAGGTCACTGAAGCTTTCTTT. Amino acid sequence: CASSSTGGKVTEAFF.

This clonotype was detected many times. V and J are TRBV27 and TRBJ2-7; possible D gene TRBD2, 6 bases. The CDR3 is 15 amino acids. The V end lost 2 bases, the J end lost 0 bases, and 11 bases lay between the germline ends. In germline, CDR1 is MNHEY, CDR2 SMNVEV (reference sequence). The CDR3 bases are TGTGCCAGCAGTTTAATAGCGGAGAGCTCCTACGAGCAGTACTTC. Its translation: CASSLIAESSYEQYF.

V is TRBV12-3 or TRBV12-4 and J is TRBJ1-5; D gene unclear. V shed 5 bases and J shed 4 bases, with 6 bases lying between them. This CDR3 region has 12 residues. CDR3 bases: TGTGCCAGCAGTCCTGCGAATCAGCCCCAGCATTTT. This encodes CASSPANQPQHF.

The chain links TRBV3-1 to TRBJ2-7; D is tentatively TRBD1 or TRBD2 (5 bases each). The CDR3 extends over 14 amino acids. Germline V gene lookup returns CDR1 LGHDT and CDR2 YNNKEL (reference sequence). Trimming removed 5 bases from V and 2 bases from J, with 13 bases in between. This chain's CDR3 is CASSTRDAPYEQYF. CDR3 coding DNA: TGTGCCAGCAGCACCCGGGACGCTCCCTACGAGCAGTACTTC.

This clonotype was detected many times. This chain joins TRBV12-3 or TRBV12-4 and TRBJ2-1; D tentatively reads TRBD1 or TRBD2 (5 bases each). With 5 bases removed from V and 9 bases from J, the gap between germline ends came to 17 bases. The CDR3 has 14 amino acids. The CDR3 DNA reads TGTGCCAGCAGTGCCGGGACCCCGGGTGGTGAGCAGTTCTTC. This translates into CASSAGTPGGEQFF.

This clonotype was recorded a few times. The chain employs TRBV20-1 and TRBJ2-7; tentative D call: TRBD2 (6 bases). The CDR3 is 15 residues long. V lost 0 bases and J 2 bases, leaving 14 bases between the germline ends. Germline V gene sequence: CDR1 DFQATT, CDR2 SNEGSKA (reference sequence). The CDR3 DNA reads TGCAGTGCTAGAGAGTGGGCTAGCGAAACCTACGAGCAGTACTTC. Amino acids: CSAREWASETYEQYF.

This clonotype occurred a few times. V gene TRBV27 combines with J gene TRBJ2-1; 7 bases are shared with TRBD1. J lost 2 bases, V lost 2 bases, and 0 bases had no gene match. The CDR3 runs 14 residues. Germline V gene lookup returns CDR1 MNHEY and CDR2 SMNVEV (reference sequence). CDR3 sequence reads: CASSLQGAYNEQFF. CDR3 nucleotides: TGTGCCAGCAGTTTACAGGGGGCCTACAATGAGCAGTTCTTC.

This CDR3 reads CASSYVTGGIKDEQYF. In DNA form, the CDR3 reads TGTGCCAGCAGTTACGTCACAGGGGGCATCAAAGACGAGCAGTACTTC. The chain carries TRBV6-2 or TRBV6-3 and TRBJ2-7; 9 positions agree with TRBD1. V lost 2 bases and J lost 5; bases outside the gene matches: 10. The CDR3 runs 16 residues. Germline V CDR1 and CDR2: MNHEY, SVGEGT.

The gene calls are TRBV20-1 and TRBJ2-1; 7 bases fit TRBD2. This CDR3 is 15 amino acids long. V shed 0 bases and J 3 bases; nucleotides not matched to a gene: 5. Germline CDR1 reads DFQATT; CDR2 reads SNEGSKA (reference sequence). CDR3 amino acids: CSARDLSGRYNEQFF. The CDR3 nucleotides are TGCAGTGCTAGAGATCTTAGCGGGCGCTACAATGAGCAGTTCTTC.

This rearrangement joins TRBV5-1 to TRBJ1-1; D is unresolved. V shed 4 bases and J shed 7 bases, with 17 bases lying between them. This CDR3 region has 14 residues. Germline V gene data show CDR1 as SGHRS and CDR2 as YFSETQ. CDR3 nucleotides: TGCGCCAGCAGCGATAGCCTCCTAACCAATGAAGCTTTCTTT. It yields the protein CASSDSLLTNEAFF.